These 9 T cell receptor beta chains were all obtained from the same sample, sequenced in a study of radiotherapy plus CTLA-4 blockade in lung cancer. Libraries were prepared by immunoSEQ multiplex PCR; TCRdb keeps only in-frame clonotypes and omits some of them. Of 90,000 to 130,000 clones detected, more than 75% appear once; the ten largest clones hold around 3%. The sample in question was peripheral blood, obtained from a patient treated with radiotherapy plus ipilimumab. Source of these receptors: a human donor with non-small cell lung cancer that progressed on radiotherapy plus ipilimumab. Some clones in this sample may be carry-over from other donors' samples.

In its sample, this clone was seen once. This sequence joins TRBV11-2 and TRBJ2-7; D is possibly TRBD1 (6 bases). Germline V CDR1 and CDR2: SGHAT, FQNNGV. Trimming left V 2 bases short and J 11 bases short, with 22 bases between. The CDR3 is made up of 15 amino acids. CDR3 sequence reads: CASSLTAGVPTSEYF. CDR3 nucleotides: TGTGCCAGCAGCTTAACGGCAGGGGTACCTACGAGCGAGTACTTC.

The chain joins TRBV7-2 to TRBJ1-2, with a weak D call TRBD1 (5 bases). The germline gives CDR1 SGHTA, CDR2 FQGNSA. The CDR3 loop spans 14 amino acids. V was pared by 0 bases and J by 4 bases, with 9 bases between. CDR3 nucleotides: TGTGCCAGCAGCTTAGCCGACAGCACCTATGGCTACACCTTC. Translating gives CASSLADSTYGYTF.

V usage is TRBV15 and J usage is TRBJ2-3; D is unresolved. Germline CDR1 LNHNV, CDR2 YYDKDF (reference sequence). The CDR3 contains 15 residues. Trimming shortened V by 1 base and J by 1 base, and 9 bases separated the two germline ends. In DNA form, the CDR3 reads TGTGCCACCAGCAGAGCCCCGAGAGGCACAGATACGCAGTATTTT. This encodes CATSRAPRGTDTQYF.

Only one count was recorded for this clone. CDR3 sequence (DNA): TGTGCCAGCAGTGACGGACAGTATTGGAACATTCAGTACTTC. This encodes CASSDGQYWNIQYF. The genes are TRBV25-1 and TRBJ2-4, with D perhaps matching TRBD1 (6 bases). This CDR3 region has 14 residues. Germline V gene data show CDR1 as MGHDK and CDR2 as SYGVNS. Deletions cut 3 bases from V and 7 bases from J, with 13 bases between.

V usage is TRBV27 and J usage is TRBJ1-4, with D unclear. V was clipped by 8 bases and J by 1 base, with 14 bases between them. Per the germline V gene, CDR1 is MNHEY and CDR2 is SMNVEV (reference sequence). The CDR3 is 15 amino acids. The CDR3 sequence: CASCLTRGTNEKLFF. The CDR3 DNA is TGTGCCAGCTGCCTTACCCGGGGAACTAATGAAAAACTGTTTTTT. Filled out from reference TRBV27 and TRBJ1-4, the complete variable domain reads EAQVTQNPRYLITVTGKKLTVTCSQNMNHEYMSWYRQDPGLGLRQIYYSMNVEVTDKGDVPEGYKVSRKEKRNFPLILESPSPNQTSLYFCASCLTRGTNEKLFFGSGTQLSVL.

The CDR3 DNA reads as TGTGCCAGCTCACCCAGGACAGGAGAGAACACTGAAGCTTTCTTT. Its translation is CASSPRTGENTEAFF. The chain links TRBV18 to TRBJ1-1, with 7 bases that match TRBD1. After removal of 3 bases from V and 1 base from J, the junction contained 5 bases not matched to a gene. The CDR3 has 15 amino acids. The V gene's germline CDR1 is KGHSH and CDR2 LQKENI. The full variable domain, with the rest looked up from reference TRBV18 and TRBJ1-1, is NAGVMQNPRHLVRRRGQEARLRCSPMKGHSHVYWYRQLPEEGLKFMVYLQKENIIDESGMPKERFSAEFPKEGPSILRIQQVVRGDSAAYFCASSPRTGENTEAFFGQGTRLTVV.

The chain joins TRBV2 to TRBJ1-4, with 8 bases aligning to TRBD1. Germline V gene sequence: CDR1 SNHLY, CDR2 FYNNEI. CDR3 length equals 17 residues. Trimming at V came to 1 base and at J to 7 bases, leaving 11 bases not matched to a gene. The CDR3 region is CASSEDSPGTGLEKLFF. In nucleotides, the CDR3 is TGTGCCAGCAGTGAAGATTCGCCCGGGACAGGCCTTGAAAAACTGTTTTTT.

This chain's CDR3 is CASSAARNLYNEQFF. Written as DNA, the CDR3 is TGTGCCAGCAGTGCGGCCCGTAATCTTTACAATGAGCAGTTCTTC. V and J are TRBV2 and TRBJ2-1; D is unresolved. Trimming removed 4 bases from V and 4 bases from J, with 14 bases in between. The germline V gene has CDR1 SNHLY and CDR2 FYNNEI. This CDR3 is built from 15 residues.

V gene TRBV5-1 combines with J gene TRBJ1-2, with unresolved D. The V and J ends lost 0 bases and 4 bases respectively, with 28 bases between them. CDR1 and CDR2 (germline): SGHRS, YFSETQ. The CDR3 has 20 residues. In nucleotides, the CDR3 is TGCGCCAGCAGCTTGGTCCCTCCGTGGTTCGAGAGCGACACCGGCTATGGCTACACCTTC. This sequence encodes CASSLVPPWFESDTGYGYTF.